This T cell receptor (beta chain) was sequenced during a study of PD-L1 blockade in urothelial cancer (dated by TCRdb to 2016 to 2017). Concerning the study at large: Every patient began therapy at some point between 2014 and 2015 and was given atezolizumab 1,200 mg intravenously every 3 weeks. Fewer than ten patients achieved durable clinical benefit and some 20 did not. In the same patients, pretreatment tumors underwent whole exome sequencing and RNA sequencing in addition to TCR sequencing. Blood samples gave a median of 141,255 T cells and under 85,000 unique TCRs, with a median clonality of approximately 0.078. Durable clinical benefit was defined as progression-free survival longer than 6 months, and TCR features were also tested against progression-free and overall survival. TCR sequencing covered pretreatment tumor samples and matched, serially collected peripheral blood taken before and after atezolizumab treatment. Blood samples were analyzed at 3 weeks after treatment start (second dose) and at 6 weeks after treatment start. About 90% of the roughly 29 patients were males with bladder-origin urothelial cancer, and about 65% of the roughly 30 reported a prior smoking history. Patients had an ECOG performance status of 0 or 1 and had received between 0 and 3 prior chemotherapy regimens. Around 30 patients had pretreatment blood TCR-seq, about 25 had at least one posttreatment blood collection, and about 25 had tumor TCR-seq. An exploratory multi-omic analysis was conducted of the somatic, immune and clinical correlates of response to PD-L1 blockade with atezolizumab in urothelial cancer.

Results the study describes overall, beyond this receptor: Improved progression-free and overall survival was associated with having pretreatment peripheral blood TCR clonality below the median. Small sample size (n ≈ 28) and many exploratory analyses mean the results are intended to be hypothesis-generating. Greater expansion of tumor-associated TCR clones in peripheral blood 3 weeks after the start of treatment was observed in patients with durable benefit (n of about 24, p = 0.022).

CDR1 SGHNT and CDR2 YYREEE are derived from the germline V gene (reference sequence). Spanning cysteine to phenylalanine, the CDR3 consists of 14 amino acids. CDR3 DNA only is kept here, 42 bases in frame from base 1. The V and J ends are trimmed by 4 bases and 1 base, leaving 11 bases between them. Sample time point, as interpreted from the label and publication: peripheral blood 6 weeks after treatment start. A cohort of roughly 30 patients with locally advanced or metastatic urothelial carcinoma, treated at Memorial Sloan Kettering on a trial protocol, was included. Peripheral blood mononuclear cells were collected from each patient pretreatment and during treatment, giving between 1 and 8 total time points per patient. The Qiagen DNeasy Blood extraction kit was used to purify genomic DNA from total PBMCs and tumor samples. PBMCs were collected pretreatment and during treatment, and were isolated and stored as previously described.

This clone was seen a handful of times. Its specific antigen is unknown. No much larger clonotype is one base removed from it; base qualities were not supplied. Synthetic TCR analog templates were spiked into each PCR to estimate absolute template abundance from read counts. The immunoSEQ assay was used to amplify TCRbeta CDR3 regions from genomic DNA with bias-controlled V and J gene primers. Rearranged TCRbeta segments were sequenced at approximately 20X coverage. On the authors' methods: Clustering was used to correct sequencing errors, and CDR3s were annotated against IMGT to assign V, D and J genes. Downstream analyses used only productive TCRbeta rearrangements, leaving out any out-of-frame or stop-codon sequences. Clonality was computed as one minus Shannon entropy normalized by the log of the number of unique productive sequences. Clones differing between time points or between blood and tumor were identified using Fisher's exact test with Benjamini-Hochberg correction, with an adjusted p below 0.01 applied as the threshold. TCRdb limited this immuneACCESS table to in-frame rearrangements with V and J called. A share of clones is missing; checked studies link under half to unresolved V genes, and the rest is unexplained. V and J calls and clone size come straight from that table; D and trimming were deduced from the DNA. Across this sample there are about 43,000 clones, with approximately 83% seen only once. The ten most abundant clones make up over 13% of the sample.

The sequence joins TRBV5-4 to TRBJ1-1; the D gene cannot be resolved reliably. The sample consisted of PBMCs, taken around atezolizumab (anti-PD-L1) treatment. The receptor's source is a man aged 55 to 70 with urothelial cancer. The CDR3 here reads CASSRPGSNTEAFF. The nucleotide sequence reads TGTGCCAGCAGCCGCCCCGGGTCGAACACTGAAGCTTTCTTT.